A selection of T cell receptor beta chains follows, all from one sample in a study of T-cell memory formation after mild COVID-19. TCRdb re-derived calls from the 5' RACE reads in MiXCR, one entry per CDR3 protein. The sample has thousands of distinct CDR3 sequences, approximately 52% seen once. The sequenced sample was PBMCs or a T cell subset sorted from them (not recorded which). The origin of the receptors is an adult who had mild COVID-19 (a few samples of this study predate the infection). Cell type and time point are not known. The CDR3 runs from the conserved cysteine through the conserved F or W. A D gene is named only where the DNA matches it firmly. Size is omitted from some rows. Given values are once, few, many or a class for expanded clones.

clone size: medium-sized
V gene: TRBV5-6
D gene: .
J gene: TRBJ2-7
CDR3 protein: CASSLAPGSSYEQYF
CDR3 DNA: TGTGCCAGCAGCTTGGCCCCGGGCAGCTCCTACGAGCAGTACTTC

clone size: once
V gene: TRBV4-1
D gene: TRBD2
J gene: TRBJ2-2
CDR3 protein: CASSRSGLAGDTGELFF
CDR3 DNA: TGCGCCAGCAGCCGGAGTGGACTAGCGGGGGACACCGGGGAGCTGTTTTTT

clone size: medium-sized
V gene: TRBV3-1
D gene: .
J gene: TRBJ1-2
CDR3 protein: CASSPNLFANYGYTF
CDR3 DNA: TGTGCCAGCAGTCCAAACTTGTTCGCTAACTATGGCTACACCTTC

clone size: .
V gene: TRBV18
D gene: .
J gene: TRBJ1-2
CDR3 protein: CASSPWGEYGYTF
CDR3 DNA: TGTGCCAGCTCACCATGGGGGGAGTATGGCTACACCTTC

clone size: once
V gene: TRBV7-8
D gene: TRBD2
J gene: TRBJ2-1
CDR3 protein: CASSATSGGAVEQFF
CDR3 DNA: TGTGCCAGCAGCGCGACTAGCGGGGGGGCCGTTGAGCAGTTCTTC

clone size: .
V gene: TRBV10-3
D gene: .
J gene: TRBJ2-1
CDR3 protein: CAIGDGETQFF
CDR3 DNA: TGTGCCATCGGGGACGGAGAGACCCAGTTCTTC

clone size: many
V gene: TRBV27
D gene: .
J gene: TRBJ2-7
CDR3 protein: CASSWAGPTYEQYF
CDR3 DNA: TGTGCCAGCAGTTGGGCAGGGCCCACCTACGAGCAGTACTTC

clone size: medium-sized
V gene: TRBV12-3/TRBV12-4
D gene: TRBD2
J gene: TRBJ2-1
CDR3 protein: CASTPGTGGPDHEQFF
CDR3 DNA: TGTGCCAGCACCCCCGGGACGGGGGGGCCTGACCATGAGCAGTTCTTC

clone size: .
V gene: TRBV11-3
D gene: .
J gene: TRBJ2-3
CDR3 protein: CASSPWGPSTDTQYF
CDR3 DNA: TGTGCCAGCAGCCCCTGGGGGCCTAGCACAGATACGCAGTATTTT

clone size: .
V gene: TRBV5-4
D gene: TRBD2
J gene: TRBJ2-7
CDR3 protein: CASNRAGTSGMEYF
CDR3 DNA: TGTGCCAGCAACCGGGCCGGGACTAGCGGGATGGAGTACTTC

clone size: once
V gene: TRBV7-2
D gene: .
J gene: TRBJ2-2
CDR3 protein: CASSLAWPANTGELFF
CDR3 DNA: TGTGCCAGCAGCTTAGCATGGCCCGCGAACACCGGGGAGCTGTTTTTT

clone size: medium-sized
V gene: TRBV12-3/TRBV12-4
D gene: .
J gene: TRBJ1-2
CDR3 protein: CASRRWGGGYTF
CDR3 DNA: TGTGCCAGCAGAAGGTGGGGTGGCGGCTACACCTTC

clone size: .
V gene: TRBV20-1
D gene: .
J gene: TRBJ2-7
CDR3 protein: CSARGGGGQYF
CDR3 DNA: TGCAGTGCTAGAGGAGGAGGAGGGCAGTACTTC

clone size: .
V gene: TRBV10-3
D gene: .
J gene: TRBJ2-5
CDR3 protein: CAISGTGRGETQYF
CDR3 DNA: TGTGCCATCAGTGGGACAGGGAGGGGAGAGACCCAGTACTTC

clone size: medium-sized
V gene: TRBV6-1
D gene: .
J gene: TRBJ2-7
CDR3 protein: CASSEYSVITYEQYF
CDR3 DNA: TGTGCCAGCAGTGAATACAGCGTCATTACCTACGAGCAGTACTTC

clone size: .
V gene: TRBV5-1
D gene: TRBD1
J gene: TRBJ1-1
CDR3 protein: CASSLGDRIPTEAFF
CDR3 DNA: TGCGCCAGCAGCTTGGGGGACAGAATCCCCACTGAAGCTTTCTTT

clone size: .
V gene: TRBV11-1
D gene: TRBD2
J gene: TRBJ2-7
CDR3 protein: CASSKGLASYEQYF
CDR3 DNA: TGTGCCAGCAGCAAGGGACTAGCATCCTACGAGCAGTACTTC

clone size: large
V gene: TRBV7-6
D gene: TRBD1
J gene: TRBJ1-1
CDR3 protein: CASSRDRGWGNTEAFF
CDR3 DNA: TGTGCCAGCAGCCGGGACAGGGGCTGGGGGAACACTGAAGCTTTCTTT

clone size: .
V gene: TRBV6-5
D gene: .
J gene: TRBJ1-1
CDR3 protein: CASSPFGTEAFF
CDR3 DNA: TGTGCCAGCAGCCCCTTTGGCACTGAAGCTTTCTTT

clone size: few
V gene: TRBV29-1
D gene: .
J gene: TRBJ2-3
CDR3 protein: CSVEPTGRADTQYF
CDR3 DNA: TGCAGCGTTGAACCGACAGGTCGAGCAGATACGCAGTATTTT